One sample yielded the 11 T cell receptor beta chains listed below, sequenced in a study of T cells in tumors after PD-1 blockade. Measured with immunoSEQ multiplex PCR; TCRdb has only the in-frame clones, and not every one. The sample records fewer than 15,000 clones, roughly 82% being singletons. Sequences were derived from PBMCs, sampled after anti-PD-1 treatment. The receptor set was obtained from a human donor with basal cell carcinoma.

The gene calls are TRBV6-5 and TRBJ2-2; a possible D gene is TRBD1 (6 bases). Germline V gene lookup returns CDR1 MNHEY and CDR2 SVGAGI. CDR3 length: 13 residues. Trimming stripped 10 bases from V and 5 bases from J, with 14 bases between. CDR3 coding DNA: TGTGCCATCCAGAGAACAGGGACCGGGGAGCTGTTTTTT. Translation gives CAIQRTGTGELFF.

This chain joins TRBV2 and TRBJ1-1, with D tentatively TRBD1 (5 bases). V gave up 4 bases and J gave up 6 bases, with 15 bases separating them. Germline values: CDR1 SNHLY, CDR2 FYNNEI. The CDR3 is 14 amino acids. CDR3 DNA: TGTGCCAGCAGTGCATGGGGCGAAGTTTCTGAAGCTTTCTTT. It codes for CASSAWGEVSEAFF. Full variable domain (rest looked up from reference TRBV2 and TRBJ1-1): EPEVTQTPSHQVTQMGQEVILRCVPISNHLYFYWYRQILGQKVEFLVSFYNNEISEKSEIFDDQFSVERPDGSNFTLKIRSTKLEDSAMYFCASSAWGEVSEAFFGQGTRLTVV.

The rearrangement links TRBV19 to TRBJ2-7, with D tentatively TRBD2 (5 bases). Trimming cost V 2 bases and J 2 bases, with 16 bases left between them. CDR1 is LNHDA, CDR2 SQIVND, per germline (reference sequence). The CDR3 is made up of 16 amino acids. The CDR3, as DNA: TGTGCCAGTAGTATAAGCGGAGGACTCCCACCCTACGAGCAGTACTTC. This gives the protein CASSISGGLPPYEQYF.

V and J are TRBV19 and TRBJ1-1, with TRBD1 identical over 9 bases. The germline V gene has CDR1 LNHDA and CDR2 SQIVND (reference sequence). Losses at the gene ends were 2 bases for V and 3 bases for J; bases not matched to a gene: 4. The CDR3 loop spans 15 amino acids. CDR3 in amino acids: CASSIKTGGDTEAFF. CDR3 DNA: TGTGCCAGTAGTATAAAGACAGGGGGGGACACTGAAGCTTTCTTT.

This chain joins TRBV7-2 and TRBJ1-1, with D perhaps TRBD1 (5 bases). Germline assignment: CDR1 SGHTA and CDR2 FQGNSA. Trimming removed 4 bases from V and 4 bases from J, with 13 bases in between. The CDR3 is 14 residues long. This CDR3 reads CASSSLGQGTEAFF. The CDR3 bases are TGTGCCAGCAGCTCGTTGGGGCAGGGCACTGAAGCTTTCTTT.

The chain employs TRBV4-1 and TRBJ2-5; D perhaps matches TRBD2 (5 bases). V lost 0 bases, J lost 4 bases, and 12 bases lay in between. The germline gives CDR1 MGHRA, CDR2 YSYEKL. This CDR3 region has 15 residues. The CDR3 protein is CASSQDPSGVETQYF. CDR3 in DNA: TGCGCCAGCAGCCAAGATCCCAGCGGTGTAGAGACCCAGTACTTC.

The chain couples TRBV7-9 to TRBJ2-7, with D perhaps TRBD1 or TRBD2 (6 bases each). Germline V gene lookup returns CDR1 SEHNR and CDR2 FQNEAQ (reference sequence). Trimming took 5 bases from V and 4 from J, leaving 15 bases between them. The CDR3 contains 14 residues. This CDR3 reads CASSRGHGLYEQYF. CDR3 DNA: TGTGCCAGCAGCCGGGGGCACGGATTATACGAGCAGTACTTC.

This rearrangement joins TRBV27 to TRBJ1-1; 7 nucleotides line up with TRBD1. The CDR3 has 12 amino acids. Per the germline V gene, CDR1 is MNHEY and CDR2 is SMNVEV (reference sequence). V was pared by 6 bases and J by 6 bases, with 4 bases of the junction left unmatched. In nucleotides, the CDR3 is TGTGCCAGCAGGGAGGGGGCGGCTGAAGCTTTCTTT. This sequence encodes CASREGAAEAFF.

CDR3 DNA: TGCGCCAGCAGCCAAGATTACAGGGGTATGAGCCAGCCCCAGCATTTT. Protein: CASSQDYRGMSQPQHF. The rearrangement uses TRBV4-1 and TRBJ1-5, with 7 positions matching TRBD1. This CDR3 is built from 16 residues. The V gene end was trimmed by 0 bases and the J gene end by 7 bases; junction bases not matched to a gene: 9. Germline loops: CDR1 MGHRA, CDR2 YSYEKL.

The V gene is TRBV14, the J gene TRBJ2-5, with 11 bases fitting TRBD1. The CDR3 is 15 amino acids. V was clipped by 4 bases and J by 2 bases; unmatched bases: 3. Germline CDR1 reads SGHDN; CDR2 reads FVKESK. CDR3 in amino acids: CASSPWDRGQETQYF. Here the CDR3 DNA reads TGTGCCAGCAGCCCCTGGGACAGGGGGCAAGAGACCCAGTACTTC.

V and J are TRBV5-5 and TRBJ2-2; D remains ambiguous. The germline V and J ends were trimmed by 3 bases and 0 bases, with 6 bases remaining between them. The CDR3 length is 14 residues. Germline loops: CDR1 SGHKS, CDR2 YYEKEE (reference sequence). This CDR3 is CASSSGPNTGELFF. CDR3 nucleotide sequence: TGTGCCAGCAGCTCCGGACCGAACACCGGGGAGCTGTTTTTT.